The 32 T cell receptor beta chains listed next were all sequenced from one sample in a study of T cells after yellow fever vaccination. TCRdb analysed the 5' RACE reads with MiXCR anew, one entry per CDR3 protein. The repertoire consists of some 340,000 distinct CDR3 sequences, with 9.5% to 12% occurring once and the leading ten covering roughly 3%. The material sequenced was CD4+ T cells sorted from PBMCs, taken 45 days after the yellow fever booster vaccination. The receptors were sampled from a man aged 18 to 35 who received the YFV17D yellow fever vaccine.

Only a few counts were recorded for this clonotype. The chain couples TRBV6-6 to TRBJ2-7, with D tentatively TRBD1 (5 bases). Trimming left V 2 bases short and J 2 bases short, with 10 bases between. Looked up from germline, CDR1 is MNHNY and CDR2 is SVGAGI (reference sequence). The CDR3 runs 14 residues. The CDR3 region has the DNA TGTGCCAGCAGTTACCTAAGGGGAACCTACGAGCAGTACTTC. This gives the protein CASSYLRGTYEQYF.

This clonotype was seen more than once but under ten times. CDR3 in DNA: TGTGCCAGCGGGAGGGCTAGCTCCTACGAGCAGTACGTC. It codes for CASGRASSYEQYV. The genes are TRBV6-1 and TRBJ2-7, with 7 bases matching TRBD2. Trimming at V came to 8 bases and at J to 0 bases, leaving 4 bases not matched to a gene. CDR3 length: 13 amino acids. CDR1 and CDR2 from the germline V gene are MNHNS and SASEGT.

The gene calls are TRBV5-4 and TRBJ2-1, with D possibly being TRBD1 (6 bases). The germline V gene encodes CDR1 SGHNT and CDR2 YYREEE (reference sequence). CDR3 length: 12 amino acids. The V and J ends lost 4 bases and 7 bases respectively, with 9 bases between them. Here the CDR3 DNA reads TGTGCCAGCAGCACAGACAGGAATGAGCAGTTCTTC. Its protein is CASSTDRNEQFF.

This clonotype appeared many times. The chain joins TRBV20-1 to TRBJ2-1, with TRBD2 matching 9 bases. Germline values: CDR1 DFQATT, CDR2 SNEGSKA (reference sequence). The CDR3 is 15 residues long. V shed 0 bases, J shed 4 bases, and the junction held 4 bases outside the gene matches. The CDR3 DNA reads as TGCAGTGCTAGAGATCGTAGCGGGGGTTACAATGAGCAGTTCTTC. It codes for CSARDRSGGYNEQFF.

The chain combines TRBV10-3 with TRBJ1-2; a possible D gene is TRBD1 (6 bases). CDR3 length equals 14 residues. V lost 6 bases and J lost 4, with 15 bases in between. Germline CDR1 is ENHRY and CDR2 is SYGVKD. The CDR3 loop is CAISPRTEIYGYTF. The CDR3, as DNA: TGTGCCATCAGCCCCAGGACAGAGATCTATGGCTACACCTTC.

The chain employs TRBV6-2 or TRBV6-3 and TRBJ2-2; D not certain. Germline values: CDR1 MNHEY, CDR2 SVGEGT. The CDR3 loop spans 13 amino acids. V was clipped by 0 bases and J by 5 bases, with 4 bases between them. The DNA for the CDR3 is TGTGCCAGCAGTTACTCGGCAACCGGGGAGCTGTTTTTT. Amino acids: CASSYSATGELFF.

The rearrangement links TRBV10-3 to TRBJ2-7; D ambiguous. Germline V gives CDR1 ENHRY, CDR2 SYGVKD. The CDR3 consists of 12 residues. Trimming removed 4 bases at V and 0 bases at J, with 4 bases between. In nucleotides, the CDR3 is TGTGCCATCAGTGTACCCTCCTACGAGCAGTACTTC. Its translation is CAISVPSYEQYF.

This clonotype has a handful of counts. The chain carries TRBV4-1 and TRBJ1-1, with TRBD1 matching 7 bases. The CDR3 loop spans 15 amino acids. V lost 3 bases, J lost 1 base, and 5 bases stayed unmatched. The V gene's germline CDR1 is MGHRA and CDR2 YSYEKL. The CDR3, as DNA: TGCGCCAGCAGCCACCATAGACAGGGGAACACTGAAGCTTTCTTT. Protein product: CASSHHRQGNTEAFF.

The table lists this clonotype with a few counts. The J gene is TRBJ2-5, the V gene TRBV29-1; the D gene is possibly TRBD2 (5 bases). The germline V gene encodes CDR1 SQVTM and CDR2 ANQGSEA. The CDR3 is 12 amino acids. Trimming took 4 bases from V and 5 from J, leaving 11 bases between them. The CDR3 region has the DNA TGCAGCGTTGTGGACTCTGGGGAGACCCAGTACTTC. Protein: CSVVDSGETQYF.

This clonotype was counted between two and nine times. The CDR3 spells CASSQDLIRSGETQYF. CDR3 in DNA: TGCGCCAGCAGCCAAGACCTTATCAGGTCGGGAGAGACCCAGTACTTC. The rearrangement joins TRBV4-3 to TRBJ2-5, with D unclear. The ends were cut back, 0 bases at V and 4 bases at J, with 15 bases in the middle. The CDR3 is made up of 16 amino acids. Germline V gene lookup returns CDR1 LGHNA and CDR2 YSLEER.

This clonotype was observed a handful of times. The rearrangement joins TRBV29-1 to TRBJ2-3, with D tentatively TRBD1 (5 bases). The CDR3 has 13 amino acids. V was clipped by 4 bases and J by 2 bases, with 10 bases between them. Looked up from germline, CDR1 is SQVTM and CDR2 is ANQGSEA. The DNA for the CDR3 is TGCAGCGTTGTAGACAGCGACACAGATACGCAGTATTTT. This sequence encodes CSVVDSDTDTQYF.

There are many counts of this clonotype. V gene TRBV5-1 combines with J gene TRBJ2-1, with D tentatively TRBD2 (6 bases). The V end was cut by 1 base, the J end by 7 bases, with 15 bases between. The V gene's germline CDR1 is SGHRS and CDR2 YFSETQ. This CDR3 has 15 residues. CDR3 bases: TGCGCCAGCAGCTTGTTTGGCGGGGAGCAGAATGAGCAGTTCTTC. This sequence encodes CASSLFGGEQNEQFF.

This clonotype has a handful of counts. The chain is built from TRBV5-1 and TRBJ2-3; D possibly matches TRBD1 or TRBD2 (5 bases each). This CDR3 contains 15 residues. V was pared by 1 base and J by 2 bases, with 11 bases between. The germline CDR1 and CDR2 sequences are SGHRS and YFSETQ. The CDR3 here is CASSLMGTVTDTQYF. The CDR3 DNA is TGCGCCAGCAGCTTGATGGGGACCGTCACAGATACGCAGTATTTT.

The genes are TRBV9 and TRBJ2-2, with 8 bases fitting TRBD1. The CDR3 has 16 residues. Germline V gives CDR1 SGDLS, CDR2 YYNGEE. The V segment lost 0 bases and the J segment 7 bases; nucleotides outside the gene matches: 8. In DNA, the CDR3 is TGTGCCAGCAGCGTAGGGGCAGGGGGCTTATACGGGGAGCTGTTTTTT. As protein: CASSVGAGGLYGELFF.

This clonotype came up many times. The V call is TRBV5-1, the J call TRBJ2-3; 7 bases map to TRBD2. V was pared by 0 bases and J by 1 base, with 5 bases of the junction left unmatched. The CDR3 covers 16 residues. Germline CDR1 reads SGHRS; CDR2 reads YFSETQ. The CDR3 loop is CASSLAMAGGTDTQYF. The CDR3 DNA reads TGCGCCAGCAGCTTGGCCATGGCGGGGGGCACAGATACGCAGTATTTT.

The CDR3 loop is CASSDLAGGLNEQFF. The CDR3 DNA reads TGCGCCAGCAGCGACCTAGCGGGGGGCCTAAATGAGCAGTTCTTC. The rearrangement links TRBV5-1 to TRBJ2-1, with 11 bases identical to TRBD2. CDR3 length: 15 amino acids. Trimming at V came to 4 bases and at J to 7 bases, leaving 7 bases not matched to a gene. Germline CDR1 reads SGHRS; CDR2 reads YFSETQ. Complete variable domain (other parts from reference TRBV5-1 and TRBJ2-1): KAGVTQTPRYLIKTRGQQVTLSCSPISGHRSVSWYQQTPGQGLQFLFEYFSETQRNKGNFPGRFSGRQFSNSRSEMNVSTLELGDSALYLCASSDLAGGLNEQFFGPGTRLTVL.

This clonotype was seen a handful of times. V gene TRBV12-3 or TRBV12-4 combines with J gene TRBJ1-2; 10 nucleotides line up with TRBD1. The CDR3 contains 15 residues. The J segment lost 2 bases and the V segment lost 4 bases, leaving 4 bases of the junction unmatched. The CDR3 nucleotides are TGTGCCAGCAGTTCACCGGGACAGGGGAACTATGGCTACACCTTC. Translated: CASSSPGQGNYGYTF.

This clonotype was found a few times. This chain connects TRBV24-1 to TRBJ2-3; TRBD1 matches 7 bases. The trim removed 3 bases at V and 9 bases at J, leaving 8 bases unmatched. Germline CDR1 reads KGHDR; CDR2 reads SFDVKD. This CDR3 is 14 amino acids long. CDR3 protein: CATSDPTGAETQYF. CDR3 DNA sequence: TGTGCCACCAGTGATCCCACAGGGGCCGAGACGCAGTATTTT.

This clonotype was counted a few times. As DNA, the CDR3 is TGTGCCAGCCGGAGGGCGCTGCAAGAGACCCAGTACTTC. This gives the protein CASRRALQETQYF. The chain uses TRBV19 and TRBJ2-5; the D gene is possibly TRBD2 (6 bases). The CDR3 runs 13 residues. Germline CDR1 LNHDA, CDR2 SQIVND (reference sequence). V was cut by 9 bases and J by 2 bases, with 13 bases left in between.

J is TRBJ2-3 and V is TRBV9; D may correspond to TRBD1 or TRBD2 (6 bases each). This CDR3 spans 15 amino acids. CDR1 is SGDLS, CDR2 YYNGEE, per germline. Trimming pared 2 bases from V and 5 bases from J, leaving 15 bases between. The CDR3 protein is CASSVGGARGDTQYF. Here the CDR3 DNA reads TGTGCCAGCAGCGTCGGCGGGGCCAGGGGAGATACGCAGTATTTT.

The sample holds a few counts of this clonotype. CDR3 bases: TGTGCCAGCAGCTCCCTGGGCGGGAGCACAGATACGCAGTATTTT. As protein: CASSSLGGSTDTQYF. V usage is TRBV7-2 and J usage is TRBJ2-3; TRBD2 is a possible D gene (5 bases). The germline V gene encodes CDR1 SGHTA and CDR2 FQGNSA. The CDR3 extends over 15 amino acids. Trimming removed 4 bases from V and 0 bases from J, with 11 bases in between.

In its sample, this clonotype was seen a few times. The rearrangement joins TRBV6-4 to TRBJ1-6; D gene uncertain. Germline loops: CDR1 MRHNA, CDR2 SNTAGT. The germline V and J ends were trimmed by 0 bases and 9 bases, with 21 bases remaining between them. This CDR3 comprises 18 residues. The CDR3: CASSDSFQTTWRGSPLHF. In DNA form, the CDR3 reads TGTGCCAGCAGTGACTCCTTCCAGACCACATGGCGGGGTTCACCCCTCCACTTT.

The CDR3 DNA is TGTGCCAGCAGTTTATATGGGACTAGCAATGAGCAGTTCTTC. As protein: CASSLYGTSNEQFF. This chain uses TRBV12-3 or TRBV12-4 with TRBJ2-1, with TRBD2 matching over 8 bases. V was clipped by 2 bases and J by 6 bases; unmatched bases: 3. The CDR3 consists of 14 residues.

A few counts support this clonotype. The rearrangement uses TRBV2 and TRBJ1-1; possible D gene TRBD1, 5 bases. CDR1 SNHLY and CDR2 FYNNEI come from the germline V gene. V lost 7 bases, J lost 4 bases, and 16 bases lay in between. The CDR3 spans 14 residues. The DNA of the CDR3 is TGTGCCAGCACAGGGACGGGGTTGGGCACTGAAGCTTTCTTT. It is translated as CASTGTGLGTEAFF. Full variable domain (missing parts from reference TRBV2 and TRBJ1-1): EPEVTQTPSHQVTQMGQEVILRCVPISNHLYFYWYRQILGQKVEFLVSFYNNEISEKSEIFDDQFSVERPDGSNFTLKIRSTKLEDSAMYFCASTGTGLGTEAFFGQGTRLTVV.

This clonotype was counted only a few times. The rearrangement links TRBV7-2 to TRBJ2-3; D is unclear. This CDR3 contains 14 residues. Germline V gene sequence: CDR1 SGHTA, CDR2 FQGNSA. Trimming took 8 bases from V and 0 from J, leaving 12 bases between them. The DNA of the CDR3 is TGTGCCAGCTGTCTAGTGGAGAGCACAGATACGCAGTATTTT. Translated: CASCLVESTDTQYF.

In this sample, this clonotype turned up many times. CDR3 protein: CASSHPPGDEQFF. In nucleotides, the CDR3 is TGTGCCAGCAGCCATCCCCCCGGGGATGAGCAGTTCTTC. This chain links TRBV3-1 with TRBJ2-1, with a weak D call TRBD2 (5 bases). Trimming stripped 3 bases from V and 8 bases from J, with 11 bases between. The germline V gene has CDR1 LGHDT and CDR2 YNNKEL (reference sequence). The CDR3 is 13 amino acids.

The V call is TRBV7-9, the J call TRBJ1-2; 7 bases are shared with TRBD1. CDR3 length equals 16 residues. Germline lookup yields CDR1 SEHNR and CDR2 FQNEAQ (reference sequence). V lost 5 bases and J lost 4; bases outside the gene matches: 13. The CDR3: CASSAPLRTGPYGYTF. DNA of the CDR3: TGTGCCAGCAGCGCACCCCTAAGGACAGGCCCCTATGGCTACACCTTC.

CDR3 sequence: CASSRGQDSRSGEQYV. In DNA, the CDR3 is TGTGCCAGCAGTCGGGGCCAAGACAGTCGGAGTGGGGAGCAGTACGTC. V is TRBV28 and J is TRBJ2-7; D is tentatively TRBD1 or TRBD2 (5 bases each). Germline CDR1 and CDR2: MDHEN and SYDVKM. Trimming removed 5 bases at V and 7 bases at J, with 24 bases between. The CDR3 runs 16 residues.

This sequence joins TRBV7-2 and TRBJ1-4, with D maybe TRBD1 (5 bases). With 2 bases removed from V and 3 bases from J, the gap between germline ends came to 13 bases. Per germline, CDR1 SGHTA and CDR2 FQGNSA. CDR3 length: 16 amino acids. The CDR3 region is CASSLSWGFSNEKLFF. In DNA, the CDR3 is TGTGCCAGCAGCTTATCTTGGGGCTTCTCTAATGAAAAACTGTTTTTT.

This clonotype was seen a few times. V gene TRBV5-4 combines with J gene TRBJ2-1; the D gene is possibly TRBD2 (7 bases). Germline values: CDR1 SGHNT, CDR2 YYREEE (reference sequence). There are 16 residues in the CDR3. V was trimmed by 0 bases and J by 6 bases, leaving 16 bases between them. The CDR3 DNA is TGTGCCAGCAGCTTGGGTGGGGGGGCGCTCCCCAATGAGCAGTTCTTC. Protein: CASSLGGGALPNEQFF.

This clonotype has only a few counts. The chain employs TRBV20-1 and TRBJ2-3; D call uncertain. Germline values: CDR1 DFQATT, CDR2 SNEGSKA (reference sequence). The CDR3 is made up of 17 amino acids. V was shortened by 1 base and J by 2 bases, with 19 bases between the two germline ends. The CDR3 DNA is TGCAGTGCTAGAGCTCCCGCCACCGGGTTCTACACAGATACGCAGTATTTT. Translation: CSARAPATGFYTDTQYF.

This clonotype was observed many times. The chain couples TRBV5-1 to TRBJ1-2, with TRBD1 as a possible D gene (5 bases). Trimming shortened V by 0 bases and J by 6 bases, and 9 bases separated the two germline ends. Germline V gene lookup returns CDR1 SGHRS and CDR2 YFSETQ. The CDR3 is 13 amino acids. The CDR3 sequence: CASSLARGDGYTF. CDR3 DNA sequence: TGCGCCAGCAGCTTGGCCCGAGGGGATGGCTACACCTTC.